The sequence of this T cell receptor (beta chain) was determined in a study of T cell changes during pregnancy in multiple sclerosis. A single count supports this clone. The table came from immunoSEQ multiplex PCR; TCRdb's copy has only in-frame clones and leaves some out. The sample shows some 68,000 clones, around 90% of them seen only once. The material was peripheral blood, obtained in the second trimester of pregnancy. The sequence was collected from a female donor in good health, enrolled as a control in a pregnancy study.

CDR3 bases: TGTGCCAGTAGTATCGGACTAGCGGGGGGTAATGAGCAGTTCTTC. Its protein is CASSIGLAGGNEQFF. V gene TRBV19 combines with J gene TRBJ2-1; 14 bases line up with TRBD2. After removal of 3 bases from V and 7 bases from J, the junction contained 2 bases not matched to a gene. From germline, CDR1 is LNHDA and CDR2 SQIVND (reference sequence). The CDR3 has 15 residues.